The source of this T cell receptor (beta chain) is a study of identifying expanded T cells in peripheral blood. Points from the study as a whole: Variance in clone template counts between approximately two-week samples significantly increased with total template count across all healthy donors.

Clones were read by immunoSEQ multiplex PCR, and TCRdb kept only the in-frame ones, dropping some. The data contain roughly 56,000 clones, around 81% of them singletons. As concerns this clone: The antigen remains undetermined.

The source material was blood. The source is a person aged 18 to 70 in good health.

CDR3 in DNA: TGTGCCAGCAGCTACACTAGCGGGCAAGGAAATGAGCAGTTCTTC. Residues: CASSYTSGQGNEQFF. The V call is TRBV7-2, the J call TRBJ2-1, with 9 bases identical to TRBD2. The J segment lost 7 bases and the V segment lost 4 bases, leaving 8 bases of the junction unmatched. The CDR3 has 15 amino acids. Per germline, CDR1 SGHTA and CDR2 FQGNSA.